The 8 T cell receptor beta chains listed next were all sequenced from one sample in a study of T-cell memory formation after mild COVID-19. TCRdb re-called the 5' RACE reads through MiXCR, storing one row per CDR3 protein. The sample has about 350,000 distinct CDR3 sequences; under 30% are singletons. Source material: PBMCs or a T cell subset sorted from them (not recorded which). The receptor set was obtained from an adult woman who had mild COVID-19 (a few samples of this study predate the infection). Cell type and time point are not known.

The V call is TRBV30, the J call TRBJ2-1; maybe TRBD1 (5 bases). CDR1 and CDR2 from the germline V gene are GTSNPN and SVGIG (reference sequence). Trimming took 1 base from V and 2 from J, leaving 6 bases between them. The CDR3 extends over 13 amino acids. The CDR3 reads CAWSGQTYNEQFF. The CDR3 nucleotides are TGTGCCTGGAGTGGACAGACCTACAATGAGCAGTTCTTC.

This clonotype has just a few counts. The gene calls are TRBV7-9 and TRBJ2-7; TRBD1 matches 9 bases. This CDR3 has 14 amino acids. Germline assignment: CDR1 SEHNR and CDR2 FQNEAQ (reference sequence). Losses at the gene ends were 5 bases for V and 5 bases for J; bases not matched to a gene: 7. The CDR3 protein is CASSAGTGYHEQYF. The CDR3 DNA reads TGTGCCAGCAGCGCAGGGACAGGGTACCACGAGCAGTACTTC.

This clonotype has a handful of counts. The V and J genes are TRBV29-1 and TRBJ2-3; D is undetermined. Germline values: CDR1 SQVTM, CDR2 ANQGSEA. CDR3 length equals 13 residues. Deletions cut 7 bases from V and 2 bases from J, with 13 bases between. As DNA, the CDR3 is TGCAGCGCCGGACCAGAAAACACAGATACGCAGTATTTT. Residues: CSAGPENTDTQYF.

This clonotype has more than one count but fewer than ten. The chain recombines TRBV6-6 with TRBJ2-7; no clear D gene. CDR1 and CDR2 (germline): MNHNY, SVGAGI (reference sequence). Trimming removed 0 bases from V and 5 bases from J, with 5 bases in between. CDR3 length: 12 residues. CDR3 residues: CASSYSLDEQYF. In nucleotides, the CDR3 is TGTGCCAGCAGTTACTCGCTCGACGAGCAGTACTTC.

This chain uses TRBV10-3 with TRBJ2-4, with 8 bases identical to TRBD2. Germline V lookup: CDR1 ENHRY, CDR2 SYGVKD. V lost 6 bases and J lost 6; bases outside the gene matches: 4. This CDR3 comprises 13 residues. CDR3 coding DNA: TGTGCCATCAGGCCCACTAGCGGAAACATTCAGTACTTC. This gives the protein CAIRPTSGNIQYF.

The chain carries TRBV7-9 and TRBJ2-7; D is possibly TRBD2 (5 bases). The CDR3 consists of 13 residues. Between the trimmed V and J ends, which lost 5 bases and 3 bases, there was a span of 11 bases. Per the germline V gene, CDR1 is SEHNR and CDR2 is FQNEAQ (reference sequence). The chain's CDR3 is CASSRGQIYEQYF. The CDR3 bases are TGTGCCAGCAGCCGAGGGCAGATCTACGAGCAGTACTTC.

The CDR3 coding sequence is TGTGCCATCAGCCGTGGACTAGCGGCTAGCACAGATACGCAGTATTTT. Residues: CAISRGLAASTDTQYF. The V and J genes are TRBV10-3 and TRBJ2-3; TRBD2 aligns across 10 bases. This CDR3 is built from 16 residues. The germline CDR1 and CDR2 sequences are ENHRY and SYGVKD. The trim removed 6 bases at V and 0 bases at J, leaving 6 bases unmatched.

This clonotype showed up just a few times. The chain uses TRBV30 and TRBJ2-1, with D perhaps assigned TRBD1 or TRBD2 (5 bases each). The V gene lost 3 bases and the J gene lost 7 bases, with 19 bases spanning the gap. CDR1 and CDR2 from the germline V gene are GTSNPN and SVGIG (reference sequence). The CDR3 sequence is 15 residues long. Written as DNA, the CDR3 is TGTGCCTGGAGCCTTACGGGGCGGGCAGGGAATGAGCAGTTCTTC. As protein: CAWSLTGRAGNEQFF.